This TCR beta chain was found in a study of blood T cell repertoires in COVID-19. Only in-frame clones appear in the TCRdb table, and some are missing; sequencing was by immunoSEQ multiplex PCR. The table has around 91,000 clones, around 85% seen once; the top ten hold roughly 40%. The CDR3 contains 15 residues. V was clipped by 4 bases and J by 4 bases; unmatched bases: 3. The germline V gene has CDR1 SGHNT and CDR2 YYREEE (reference sequence). Sequencing used peripheral blood. J is TRBJ2-1 and V is TRBV5-4; 12 nucleotides agree with TRBD2. The TCR sequence derives from an elderly man with acute or convalescent COVID-19. CDR3 bases: TGTGCCAGCAGCCCGGGACTAGCGGGTTACAATGAGCAGTTCTTC. As protein: CASSPGLAGYNEQFF.